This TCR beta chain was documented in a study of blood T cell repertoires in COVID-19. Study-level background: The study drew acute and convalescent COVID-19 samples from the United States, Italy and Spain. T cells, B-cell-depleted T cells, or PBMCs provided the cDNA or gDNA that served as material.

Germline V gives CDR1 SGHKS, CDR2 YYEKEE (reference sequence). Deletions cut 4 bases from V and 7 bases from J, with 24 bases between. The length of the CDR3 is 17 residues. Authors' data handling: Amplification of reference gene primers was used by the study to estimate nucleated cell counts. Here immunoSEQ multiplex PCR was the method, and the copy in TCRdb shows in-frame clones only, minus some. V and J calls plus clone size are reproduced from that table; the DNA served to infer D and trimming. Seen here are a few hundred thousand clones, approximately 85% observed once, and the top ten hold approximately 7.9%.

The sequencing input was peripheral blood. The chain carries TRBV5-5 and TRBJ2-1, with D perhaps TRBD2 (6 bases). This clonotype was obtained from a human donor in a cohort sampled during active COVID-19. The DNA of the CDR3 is TGTGCCAGCAGCCTTTACGGGCGGGGAGGACTTTCGAATGAGCAGTTCTTC. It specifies CASSLYGRGGLSNEQFF. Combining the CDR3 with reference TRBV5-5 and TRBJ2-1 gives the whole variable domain DAGVTQSPTHLIKTRGQQVTLRCSPISGHKSVSWYQQVLGQGPQFIFQYYEKEERGRGNFPDRFSARQFPNYSSELNVNALLLGDSALYLCASSLYGRGGLSNEQFFGPGTRLTVL.